This T cell receptor (beta chain) stems from a study of T cell responses to AZD1222 COVID-19 vaccine. General study points: Only a handful of individuals given AZD1222 were seropositive at baseline.

Profiled with immunoSEQ multiplex PCR; TCRdb holds only in-frame clones, not every one. The table records approximately 200,000 clones, approximately 86% of them present only once. Trimming took 5 bases from V and 7 from J; bases not matched to a gene: 8. The CDR3 has 14 residues. Germline-derived CDR1 and CDR2 are MNHNY and SVGAGI (reference sequence). With regard to this clone: Its antigen is as yet unknown.

Specimen: peripheral blood, collected on day 0 of AZD1222 vaccination. V is TRBV6-6 and J is TRBJ2-7, with 10 bases fitting TRBD1. The sequence was obtained from an adult in good health. CDR3: CASSQTGGPGEQYF. The CDR3 coding sequence is TGTGCCAGCAGTCAGACAGGGGGCCCAGGTGAGCAGTACTTC.